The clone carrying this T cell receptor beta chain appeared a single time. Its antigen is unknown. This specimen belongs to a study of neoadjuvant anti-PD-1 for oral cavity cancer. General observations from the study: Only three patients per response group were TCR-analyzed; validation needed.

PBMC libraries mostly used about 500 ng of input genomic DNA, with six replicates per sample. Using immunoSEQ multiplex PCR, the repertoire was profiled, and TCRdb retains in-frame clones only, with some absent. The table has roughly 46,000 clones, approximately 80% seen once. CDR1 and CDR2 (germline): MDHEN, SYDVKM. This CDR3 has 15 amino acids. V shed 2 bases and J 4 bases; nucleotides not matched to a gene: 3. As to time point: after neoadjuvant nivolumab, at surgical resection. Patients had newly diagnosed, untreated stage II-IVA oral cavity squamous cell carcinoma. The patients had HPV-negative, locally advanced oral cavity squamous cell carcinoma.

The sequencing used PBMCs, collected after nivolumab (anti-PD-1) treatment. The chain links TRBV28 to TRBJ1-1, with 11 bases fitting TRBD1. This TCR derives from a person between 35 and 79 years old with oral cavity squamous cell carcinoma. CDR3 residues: CASSLAGTGGTEAFF. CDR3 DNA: TGTGCCAGCAGTTTAGCGGGGACAGGGGGCACTGAAGCTTTCTTT.